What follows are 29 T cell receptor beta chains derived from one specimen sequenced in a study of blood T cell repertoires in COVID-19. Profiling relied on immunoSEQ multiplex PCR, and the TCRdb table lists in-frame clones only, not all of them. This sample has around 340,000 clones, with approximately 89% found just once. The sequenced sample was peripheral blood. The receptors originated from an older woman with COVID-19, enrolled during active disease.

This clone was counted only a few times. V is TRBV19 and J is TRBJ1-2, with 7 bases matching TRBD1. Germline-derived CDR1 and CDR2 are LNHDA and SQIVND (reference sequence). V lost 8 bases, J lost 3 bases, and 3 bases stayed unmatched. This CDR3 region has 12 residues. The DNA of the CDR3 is TGTGCCAGTGGGGACAGAGACTATGGCTACACCTTC. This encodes CASGDRDYGYTF.

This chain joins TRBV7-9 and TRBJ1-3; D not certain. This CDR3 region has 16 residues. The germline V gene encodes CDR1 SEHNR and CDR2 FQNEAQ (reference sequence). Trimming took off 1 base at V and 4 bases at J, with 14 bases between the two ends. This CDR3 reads CASSLVGRQSGNTIYF. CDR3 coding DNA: TGTGCCAGCAGCTTAGTCGGCCGACAAAGCGGAAACACCATATATTTT. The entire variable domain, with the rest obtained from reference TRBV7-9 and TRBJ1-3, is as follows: DTGVSQNPRHKITKRGQNVTFRCDPISEHNRLYWYRQTLGQGPEFLTYFQNEAQLEKSRLLSDRFSAERPKGSFSTLEIQRTEQGDSAMYLCASSLVGRQSGNTIYFGEGSWLTVV.

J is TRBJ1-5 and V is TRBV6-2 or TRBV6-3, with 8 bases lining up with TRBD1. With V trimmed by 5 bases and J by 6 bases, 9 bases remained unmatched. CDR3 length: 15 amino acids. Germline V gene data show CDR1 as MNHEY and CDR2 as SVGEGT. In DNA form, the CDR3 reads TGTGCCAGCAGTCCGACCGGACAGGGTAGTCAGCCCCAGCATTTT. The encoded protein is CASSPTGQGSQPQHF.

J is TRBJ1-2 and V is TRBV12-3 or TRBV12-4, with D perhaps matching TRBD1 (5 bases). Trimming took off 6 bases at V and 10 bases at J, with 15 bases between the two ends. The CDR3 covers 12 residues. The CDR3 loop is CASRLLGPDYTF. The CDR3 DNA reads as TGTGCCAGCAGACTTTTGGGGCCTGACTACACCTTC.

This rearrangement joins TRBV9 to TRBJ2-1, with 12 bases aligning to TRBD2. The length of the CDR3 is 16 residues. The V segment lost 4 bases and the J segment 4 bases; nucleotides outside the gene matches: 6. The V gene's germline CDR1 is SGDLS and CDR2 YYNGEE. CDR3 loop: CASSSGLAGTYNEQFF. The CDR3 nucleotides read TGTGCCAGCAGCTCTGGACTAGCGGGGACATACAATGAGCAGTTCTTC.

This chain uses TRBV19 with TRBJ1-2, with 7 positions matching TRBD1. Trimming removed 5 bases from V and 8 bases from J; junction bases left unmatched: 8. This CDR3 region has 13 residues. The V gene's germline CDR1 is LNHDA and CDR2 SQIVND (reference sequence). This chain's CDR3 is CASSAPPGGGYTF. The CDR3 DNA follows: TGTGCCAGTAGTGCCCCCCCAGGGGGGGGCTACACCTTC.

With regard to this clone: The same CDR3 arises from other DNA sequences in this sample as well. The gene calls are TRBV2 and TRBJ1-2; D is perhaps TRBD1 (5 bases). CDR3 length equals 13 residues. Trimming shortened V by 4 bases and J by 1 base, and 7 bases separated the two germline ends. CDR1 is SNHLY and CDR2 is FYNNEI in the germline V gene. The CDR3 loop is CASSGTGNYGYTF. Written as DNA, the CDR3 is TGTGCCAGCAGTGGTACAGGTAACTATGGCTACACCTTC. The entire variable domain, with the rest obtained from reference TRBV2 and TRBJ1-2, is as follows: EPEVTQTPSHQVTQMGQEVILRCVPISNHLYFYWYRQILGQKVEFLVSFYNNEISEKSEIFDDQFSVERPDGSNFTLKIRSTKLEDSAMYFCASSGTGNYGYTFGSGTRLTVV.

The CDR3 protein is CASSSGQGAGGYTF. The CDR3 DNA follows: TGTGCCAGCAGTTCCGGACAGGGGGCAGGTGGCTACACCTTC. This rearrangement joins TRBV6-5 to TRBJ1-2; 11 bases line up with TRBD1. With V trimmed by 4 bases and J by 7 bases, 5 bases remained unmatched. CDR1 is MNHEY, CDR2 SVGAGI, per germline. This CDR3 region has 14 residues.

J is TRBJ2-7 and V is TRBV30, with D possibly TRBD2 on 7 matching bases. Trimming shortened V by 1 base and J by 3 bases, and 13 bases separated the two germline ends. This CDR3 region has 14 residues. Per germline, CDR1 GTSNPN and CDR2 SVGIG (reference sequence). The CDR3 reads CAWSGGGQLYEQYF. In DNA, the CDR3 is TGTGCCTGGAGTGGCGGGGGCCAACTCTACGAGCAGTACTTC.

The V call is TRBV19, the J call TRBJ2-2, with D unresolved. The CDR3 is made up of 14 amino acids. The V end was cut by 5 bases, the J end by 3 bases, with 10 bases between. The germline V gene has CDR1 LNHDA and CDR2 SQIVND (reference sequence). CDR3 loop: CASSLGRDTGELFF. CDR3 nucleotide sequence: TGTGCCAGTAGTCTAGGTCGGGACACCGGGGAGCTGTTTTTT. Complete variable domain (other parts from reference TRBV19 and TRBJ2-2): DGGITQSPKYLFRKEGQNVTLSCEQNLNHDAMYWYRQDPGQGLRLIYYSQIVNDFQKGDIAEGYSVSREKKESFPLTVTSAQKNPTAFYLCASSLGRDTGELFFGEGSRLTVL.

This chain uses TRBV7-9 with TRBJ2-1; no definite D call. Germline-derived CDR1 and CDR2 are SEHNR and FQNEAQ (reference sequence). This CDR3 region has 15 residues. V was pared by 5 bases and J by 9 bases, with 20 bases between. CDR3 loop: CASSTVLREPPEQFF. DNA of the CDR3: TGTGCCAGCAGCACGGTTTTGCGAGAACCGCCTGAGCAGTTCTTC.

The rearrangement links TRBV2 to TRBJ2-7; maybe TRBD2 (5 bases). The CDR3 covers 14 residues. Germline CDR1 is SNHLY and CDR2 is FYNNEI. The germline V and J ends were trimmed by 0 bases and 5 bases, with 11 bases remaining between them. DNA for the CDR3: TGTGCCAGCAGTGAAGCGGAGGTTAGGGACGAGCAGTACTTC. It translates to CASSEAEVRDEQYF.

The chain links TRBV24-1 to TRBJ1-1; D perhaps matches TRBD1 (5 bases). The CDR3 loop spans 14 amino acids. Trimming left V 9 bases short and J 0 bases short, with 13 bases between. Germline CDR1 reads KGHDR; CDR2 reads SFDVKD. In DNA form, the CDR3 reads TGTGCCACCGTCACCGACAGCCTGAACACTGAAGCTTTCTTT. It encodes CATVTDSLNTEAFF.

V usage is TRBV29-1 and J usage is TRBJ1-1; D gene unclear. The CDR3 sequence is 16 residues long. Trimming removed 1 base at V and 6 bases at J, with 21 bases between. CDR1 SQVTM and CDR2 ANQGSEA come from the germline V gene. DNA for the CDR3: TGCAGCGTTGAAGGCCCAGTTGGGGTAAGGCGGGCTGAAGCTTTCTTT. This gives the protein CSVEGPVGVRRAEAFF.

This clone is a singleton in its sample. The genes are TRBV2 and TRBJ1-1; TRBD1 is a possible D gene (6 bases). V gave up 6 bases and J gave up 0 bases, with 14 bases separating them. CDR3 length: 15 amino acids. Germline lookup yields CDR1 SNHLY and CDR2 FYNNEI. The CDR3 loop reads CASRGAARVNTEAFF. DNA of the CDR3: TGTGCCAGCAGGGGGGCAGCCAGGGTGAACACTGAAGCTTTCTTT.

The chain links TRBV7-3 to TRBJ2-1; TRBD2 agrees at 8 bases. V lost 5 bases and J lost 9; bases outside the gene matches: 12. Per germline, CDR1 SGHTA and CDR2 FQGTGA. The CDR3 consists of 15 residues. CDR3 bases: TGTGCCAGCAGCCTCGGACGGGGGGGCGTCGTTGAGCAGTTCTTC. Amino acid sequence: CASSLGRGGVVEQFF.

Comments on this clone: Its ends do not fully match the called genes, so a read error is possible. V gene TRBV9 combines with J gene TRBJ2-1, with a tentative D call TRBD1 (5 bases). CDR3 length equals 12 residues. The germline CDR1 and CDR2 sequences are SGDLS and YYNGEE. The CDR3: CASSPLTGPAIF. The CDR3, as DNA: TGTGCCAGCAGCCCCCTCACAGGACCCGCGATCTTC.

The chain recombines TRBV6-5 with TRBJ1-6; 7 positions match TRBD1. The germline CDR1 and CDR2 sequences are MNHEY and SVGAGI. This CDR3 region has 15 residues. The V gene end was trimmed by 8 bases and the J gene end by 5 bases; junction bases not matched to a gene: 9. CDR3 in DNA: TGTGCCAGCCGAAACCCCACAGGGGATAATTCACCCCTCCACTTT. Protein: CASRNPTGDNSPLHF.

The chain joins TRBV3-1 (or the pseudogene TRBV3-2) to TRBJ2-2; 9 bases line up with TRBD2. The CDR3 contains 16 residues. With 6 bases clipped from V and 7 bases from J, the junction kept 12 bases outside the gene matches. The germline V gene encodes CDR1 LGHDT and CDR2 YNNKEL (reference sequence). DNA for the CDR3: TGTGCCAGCAGGCCCGCGGGAGGGGTCTCGATCGGGGAGCTGTTTTTT. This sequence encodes CASRPAGGVSIGELFF.

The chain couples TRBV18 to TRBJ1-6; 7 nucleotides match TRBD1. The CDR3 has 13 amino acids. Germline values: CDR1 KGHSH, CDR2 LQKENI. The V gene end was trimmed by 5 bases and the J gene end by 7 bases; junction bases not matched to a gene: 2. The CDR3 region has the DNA TGTGCCAGCTCAAGACAGGGCAATTCACCCCTCCACTTT. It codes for CASSRQGNSPLHF. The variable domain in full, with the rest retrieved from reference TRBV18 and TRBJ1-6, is NAGVMQNPRHLVRRRGQEARLRCSPMKGHSHVYWYRQLPEEGLKFMVYLQKENIIDESGMPKERFSAEFPKEGPSILRIQQVVRGDSAAYFCASSRQGNSPLHFGNGTRLTVT.

The CDR3 sequence: CASSLFTGSASTDTQYF. The CDR3 bases are TGCGCCAGCAGCCTCTTTACCGGGAGCGCTAGCACAGATACGCAGTATTTT. V usage is TRBV4-1 and J usage is TRBJ2-3; D is perhaps TRBD2 (6 bases). The germline V and J ends were trimmed by 4 bases and 0 bases, with 17 bases remaining between them. Per germline, CDR1 MGHRA and CDR2 YSYEKL. The CDR3 spans 17 residues.

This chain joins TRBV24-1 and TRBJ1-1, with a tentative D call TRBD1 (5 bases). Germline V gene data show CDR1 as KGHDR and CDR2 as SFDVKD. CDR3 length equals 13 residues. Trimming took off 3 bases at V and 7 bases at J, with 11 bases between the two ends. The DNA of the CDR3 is TGTGCCACCAGTGATGCAGGGCGAGATGAAGCTTTCTTT. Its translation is CATSDAGRDEAFF.

The CDR3 DNA is TGTGCCAGTAGTAAGACAGGGCGGGGTCAGCCCCAGCATTTT. Translation gives CASSKTGRGQPQHF. The chain links TRBV19 to TRBJ1-5; TRBD1 matches at 7 bases. Unmatched junction bases numbered 6, after V lost 4 bases and J lost 6 bases. The length of the CDR3 is 14 residues. Germline CDR1 reads LNHDA; CDR2 reads SQIVND (reference sequence).

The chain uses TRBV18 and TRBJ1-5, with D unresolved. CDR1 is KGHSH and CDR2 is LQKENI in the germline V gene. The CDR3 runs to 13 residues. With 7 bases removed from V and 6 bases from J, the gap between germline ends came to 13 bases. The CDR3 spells CASFLQLGQPQHF. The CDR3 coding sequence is TGTGCCAGCTTTTTACAGTTAGGTCAGCCCCAGCATTTT.

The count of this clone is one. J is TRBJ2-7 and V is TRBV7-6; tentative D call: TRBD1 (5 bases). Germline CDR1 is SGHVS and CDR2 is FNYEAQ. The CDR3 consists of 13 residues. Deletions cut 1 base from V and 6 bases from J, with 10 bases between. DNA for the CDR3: TGTGCCAGCAGCTTAGACAGGTCCCGCGAGCAGTACTTC. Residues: CASSLDRSREQYF.

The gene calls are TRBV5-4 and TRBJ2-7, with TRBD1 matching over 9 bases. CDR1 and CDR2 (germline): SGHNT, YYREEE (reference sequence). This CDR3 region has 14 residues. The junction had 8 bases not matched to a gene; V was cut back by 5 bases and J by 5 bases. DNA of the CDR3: TGTGCCAGCAGGGTCCGACAGGGGGGCCACGAGCAGTACTTC. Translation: CASRVRQGGHEQYF.

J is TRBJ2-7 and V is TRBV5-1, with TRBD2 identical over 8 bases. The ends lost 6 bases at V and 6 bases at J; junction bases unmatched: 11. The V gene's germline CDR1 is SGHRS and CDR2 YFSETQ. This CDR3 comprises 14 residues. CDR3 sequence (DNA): TGCGCCAGCAATTATGGTACTAGCGGTTTCGAGCAGTACTTC. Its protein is CASNYGTSGFEQYF.

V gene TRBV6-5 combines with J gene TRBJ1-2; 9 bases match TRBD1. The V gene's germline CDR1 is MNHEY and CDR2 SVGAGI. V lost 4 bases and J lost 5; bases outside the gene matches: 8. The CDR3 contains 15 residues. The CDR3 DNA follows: TGTGCCAGCAGTTTCACAGGGGGCGCCAGGTATGGCTACACCTTC. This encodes CASSFTGGARYGYTF.

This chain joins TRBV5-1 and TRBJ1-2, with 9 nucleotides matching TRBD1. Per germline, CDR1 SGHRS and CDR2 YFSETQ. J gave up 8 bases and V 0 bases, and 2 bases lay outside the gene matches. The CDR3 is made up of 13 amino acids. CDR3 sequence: CASSLGQGDGYTF. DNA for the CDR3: TGCGCCAGCAGCTTGGGACAGGGGGACGGCTACACCTTC.